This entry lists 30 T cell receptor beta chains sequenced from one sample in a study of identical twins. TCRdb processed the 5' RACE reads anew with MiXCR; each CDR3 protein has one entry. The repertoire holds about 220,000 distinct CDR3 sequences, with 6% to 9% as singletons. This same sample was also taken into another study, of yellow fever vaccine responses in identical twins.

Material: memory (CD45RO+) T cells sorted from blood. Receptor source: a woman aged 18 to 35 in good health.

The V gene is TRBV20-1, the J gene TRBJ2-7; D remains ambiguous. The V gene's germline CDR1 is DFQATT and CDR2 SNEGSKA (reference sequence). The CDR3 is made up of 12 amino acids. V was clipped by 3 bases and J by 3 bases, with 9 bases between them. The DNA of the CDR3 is TGCAGTGCTAGCTCTCCGGGCTACGAGCAGTACTTC. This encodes CSASSPGYEQYF.

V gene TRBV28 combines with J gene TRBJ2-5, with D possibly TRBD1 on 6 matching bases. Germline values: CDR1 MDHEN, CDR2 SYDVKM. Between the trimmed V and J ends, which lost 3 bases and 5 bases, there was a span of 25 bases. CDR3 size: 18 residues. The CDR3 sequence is CASSFLIQTPGVRETQYF. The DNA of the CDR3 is TGTGCCAGCAGTTTCCTCATCCAGACGCCAGGGGTTCGGGAGACCCAGTACTTC.

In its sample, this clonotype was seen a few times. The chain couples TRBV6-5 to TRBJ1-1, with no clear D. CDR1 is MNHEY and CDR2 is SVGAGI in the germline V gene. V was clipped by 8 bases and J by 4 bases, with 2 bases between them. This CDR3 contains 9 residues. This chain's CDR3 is CASPTEAFF. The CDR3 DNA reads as TGTGCCAGCCCCACTGAAGCTTTCTTT.

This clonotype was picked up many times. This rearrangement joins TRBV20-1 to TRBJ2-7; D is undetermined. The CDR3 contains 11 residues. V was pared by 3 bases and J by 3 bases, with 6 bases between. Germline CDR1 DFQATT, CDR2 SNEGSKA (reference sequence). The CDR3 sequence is CSARDDYEQYF. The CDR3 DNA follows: TGCAGTGCTAGGGACGACTACGAGCAGTACTTC.

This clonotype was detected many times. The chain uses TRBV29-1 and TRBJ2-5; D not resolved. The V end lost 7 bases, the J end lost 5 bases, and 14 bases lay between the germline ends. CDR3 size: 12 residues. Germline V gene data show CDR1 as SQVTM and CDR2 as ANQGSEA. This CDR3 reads CSGRIGWETQYF. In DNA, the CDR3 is TGCAGCGGTCGAATTGGTTGGGAGACCCAGTACTTC.

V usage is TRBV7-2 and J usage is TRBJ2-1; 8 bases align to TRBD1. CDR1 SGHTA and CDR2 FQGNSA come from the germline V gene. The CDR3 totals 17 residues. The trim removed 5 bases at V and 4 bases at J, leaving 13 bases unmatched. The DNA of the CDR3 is TGTGCCAGCAGCGGCAAAAGGGGACAGGAGAGTTACAATGAGCAGTTCTTC. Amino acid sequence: CASSGKRGQESYNEQFF.

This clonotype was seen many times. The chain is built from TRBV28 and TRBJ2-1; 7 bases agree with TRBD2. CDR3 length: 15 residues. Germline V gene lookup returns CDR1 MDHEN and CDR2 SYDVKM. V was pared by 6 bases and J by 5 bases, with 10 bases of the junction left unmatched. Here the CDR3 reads CASRRSGTNNNEQFF. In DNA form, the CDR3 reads TGTGCCAGCAGGAGGAGCGGGACTAACAACAATGAGCAGTTCTTC.

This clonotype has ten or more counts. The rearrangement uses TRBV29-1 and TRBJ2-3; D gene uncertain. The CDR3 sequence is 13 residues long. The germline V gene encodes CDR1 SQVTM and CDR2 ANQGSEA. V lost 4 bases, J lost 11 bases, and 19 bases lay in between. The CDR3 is CSVGTIEASGQYF. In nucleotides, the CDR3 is TGCAGCGTTGGGACGATAGAAGCGAGTGGGCAGTATTTT.

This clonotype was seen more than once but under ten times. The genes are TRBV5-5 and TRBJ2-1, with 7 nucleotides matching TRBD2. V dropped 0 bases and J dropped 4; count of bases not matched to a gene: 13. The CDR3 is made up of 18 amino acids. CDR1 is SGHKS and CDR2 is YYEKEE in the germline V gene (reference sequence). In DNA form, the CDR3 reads TGTGCCAGCAGCTTGGCCTTAGCTAGCGGCCTTGCTTACAATGAGCAGTTCTTC. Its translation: CASSLALASGLAYNEQFF.

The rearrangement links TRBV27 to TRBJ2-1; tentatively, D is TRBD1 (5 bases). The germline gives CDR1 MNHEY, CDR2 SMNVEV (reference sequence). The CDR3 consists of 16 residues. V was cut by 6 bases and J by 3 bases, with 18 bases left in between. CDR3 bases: TGTGCCAGCAGACCAGCAGGGCCCGGCTACTACAATGAGCAGTTCTTC. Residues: CASRPAGPGYYNEQFF.

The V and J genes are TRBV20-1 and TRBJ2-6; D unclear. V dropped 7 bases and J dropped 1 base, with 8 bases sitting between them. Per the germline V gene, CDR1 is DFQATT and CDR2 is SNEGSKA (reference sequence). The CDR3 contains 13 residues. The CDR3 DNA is TGCAGTGTGGTGGATTCTGGGGCCAACGTCCTGACTTTC. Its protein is CSVVDSGANVLTF.

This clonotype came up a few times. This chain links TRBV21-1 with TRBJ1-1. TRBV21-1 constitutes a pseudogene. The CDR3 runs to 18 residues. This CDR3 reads CASSKEVKRAVTNTEAFF. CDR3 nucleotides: TGTGCCAGCAGCAAAGAAGTTAAGCGAGCCGTAACGAACACTGAAGCTTTCTTT.

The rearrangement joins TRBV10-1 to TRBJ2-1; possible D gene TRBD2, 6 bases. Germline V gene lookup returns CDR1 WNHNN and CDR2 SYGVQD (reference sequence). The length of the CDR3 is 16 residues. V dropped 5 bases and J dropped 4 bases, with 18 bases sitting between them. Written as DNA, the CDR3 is TGCGCCAGCAGTCCTCGCGGGAATCTAGTATACAATGAGCAGTTCTTC. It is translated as CASSPRGNLVYNEQFF.

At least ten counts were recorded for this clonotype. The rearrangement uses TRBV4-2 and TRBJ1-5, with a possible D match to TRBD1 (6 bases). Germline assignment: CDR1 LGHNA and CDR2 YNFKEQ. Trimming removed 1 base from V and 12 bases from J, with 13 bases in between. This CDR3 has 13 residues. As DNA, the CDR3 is TGTGCCAGCAGCCAAGCCGGGACATTGTACCAGCATTTT. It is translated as CASSQAGTLYQHF.

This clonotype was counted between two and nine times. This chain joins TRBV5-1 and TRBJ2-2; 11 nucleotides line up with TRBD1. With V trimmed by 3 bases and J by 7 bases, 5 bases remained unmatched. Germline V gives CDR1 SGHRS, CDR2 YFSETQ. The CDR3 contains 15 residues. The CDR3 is CASSYGTGGFGELFF. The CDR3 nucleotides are TGCGCCAGCAGCTATGGGACAGGGGGTTTCGGGGAGCTGTTTTTT. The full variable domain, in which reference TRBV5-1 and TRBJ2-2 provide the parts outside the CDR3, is KAGVTQTPRYLIKTRGQQVTLSCSPISGHRSVSWYQQTPGQGLQFLFEYFSETQRNKGNFPGRFSGRQFSNSRSEMNVSTLELGDSALYLCASSYGTGGFGELFFGEGSRLTVL.

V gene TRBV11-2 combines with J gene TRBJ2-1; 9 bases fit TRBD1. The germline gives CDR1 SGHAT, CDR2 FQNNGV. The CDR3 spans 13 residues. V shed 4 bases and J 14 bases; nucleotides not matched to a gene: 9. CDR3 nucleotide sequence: TGTGCCAGCAGCTCCTTGGGACAGGGAAAGAAGTTCTTC. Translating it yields CASSSLGQGKKFF.

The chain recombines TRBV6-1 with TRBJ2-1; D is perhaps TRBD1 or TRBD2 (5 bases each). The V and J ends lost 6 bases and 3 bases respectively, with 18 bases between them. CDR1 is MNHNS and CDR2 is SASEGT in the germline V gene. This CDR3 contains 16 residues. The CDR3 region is CASRRGWGSIYNEQFF. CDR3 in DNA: TGTGCCAGCAGGAGGGGTTGGGGGAGTATCTACAATGAGCAGTTCTTC.

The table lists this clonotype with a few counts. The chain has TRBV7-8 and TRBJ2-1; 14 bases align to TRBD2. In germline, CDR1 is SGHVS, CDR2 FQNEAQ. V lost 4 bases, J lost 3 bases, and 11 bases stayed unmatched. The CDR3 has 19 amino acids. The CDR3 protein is CASSSPGLAGVSVYNEQFF. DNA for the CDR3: TGTGCCAGCAGCTCGCCGGGACTAGCGGGGGTTTCAGTCTACAATGAGCAGTTCTTC. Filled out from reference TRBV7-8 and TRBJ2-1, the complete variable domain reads GAGVSQSPRYKVAKRGQDVALRCDPISGHVSLFWYQQALGQGPEFLTYFQNEAQLDKSGLPSDRFFAERPEGSVSTLKIQRTQQEDSAVYLCASSSPGLAGVSVYNEQFFGPGTRLTVL.

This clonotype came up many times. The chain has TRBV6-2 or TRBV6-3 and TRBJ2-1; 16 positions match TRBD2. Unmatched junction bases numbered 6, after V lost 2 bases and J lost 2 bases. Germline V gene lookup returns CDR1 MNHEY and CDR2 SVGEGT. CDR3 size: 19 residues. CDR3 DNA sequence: TGTGCCAGCAGTTACGGGGGACTAGCGGGAGGGATGACCTACAATGAGCAGTTCTTC. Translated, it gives CASSYGGLAGGMTYNEQFF.

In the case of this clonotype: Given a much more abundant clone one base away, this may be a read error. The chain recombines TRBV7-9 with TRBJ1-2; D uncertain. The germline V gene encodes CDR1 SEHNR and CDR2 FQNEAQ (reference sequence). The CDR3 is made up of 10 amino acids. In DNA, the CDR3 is TGTTCCAGCAGCTTATACGGCTACACCTTC. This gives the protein CSSSLYGYTF. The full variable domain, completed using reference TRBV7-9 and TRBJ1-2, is DTGVSQNPRHKITKRGQNVTFRCDPISEHNRLYWYRQTLGQGPEFLTYFQNEAQLEKSRLLSDRFSAERPKGSFSTLEIQRTEQGDSAMYLCSSSLYGYTFGSGTRLTVV.

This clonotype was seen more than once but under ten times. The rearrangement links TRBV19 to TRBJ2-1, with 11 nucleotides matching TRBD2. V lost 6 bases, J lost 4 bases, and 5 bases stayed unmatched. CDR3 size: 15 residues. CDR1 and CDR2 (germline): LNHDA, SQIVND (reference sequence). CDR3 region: CASRPGTSGYNEQFF. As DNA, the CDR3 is TGTGCCAGTAGACCGGGGACTAGCGGTTACAATGAGCAGTTCTTC.

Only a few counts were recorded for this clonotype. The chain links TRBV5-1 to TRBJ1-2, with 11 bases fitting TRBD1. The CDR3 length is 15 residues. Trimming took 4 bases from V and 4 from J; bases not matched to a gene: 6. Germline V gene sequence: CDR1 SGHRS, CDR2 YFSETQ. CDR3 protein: CASSQAGQGAYGYTF. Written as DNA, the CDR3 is TGCGCCAGCAGCCAGGCAGGACAGGGGGCCTATGGCTACACCTTC.

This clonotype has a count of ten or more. The CDR3 is CASSPSNTDTQYF. In DNA form, the CDR3 reads TGTGCCAGCAGCCCGTCGAACACAGATACGCAGTATTTT. The J gene is TRBJ2-3, the V gene TRBV11-2; D call uncertain. V lost 5 bases, J lost 2 bases, and 8 bases lay in between. This CDR3 contains 13 residues. Per the germline V gene, CDR1 is SGHAT and CDR2 is FQNNGV. The full variable domain, with the rest looked up from reference TRBV11-2 and TRBJ2-3, is EAGVAQSPRYKIIEKRQSVAFWCNPISGHATLYWYQQILGQGPKLLIQFQNNGVVDDSQLPKDRFSAERLKGVDSTLKIQPAKLEDSAVYLCASSPSNTDTQYFGPGTRLTVL.

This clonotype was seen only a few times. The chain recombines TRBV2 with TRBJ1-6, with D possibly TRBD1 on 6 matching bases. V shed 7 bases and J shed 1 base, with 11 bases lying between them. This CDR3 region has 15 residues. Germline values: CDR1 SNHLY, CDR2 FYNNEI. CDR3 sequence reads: CASIRDISYNSPLHF. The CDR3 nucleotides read TGTGCCAGCATCCGGGACATATCCTATAATTCACCCCTCCACTTT.

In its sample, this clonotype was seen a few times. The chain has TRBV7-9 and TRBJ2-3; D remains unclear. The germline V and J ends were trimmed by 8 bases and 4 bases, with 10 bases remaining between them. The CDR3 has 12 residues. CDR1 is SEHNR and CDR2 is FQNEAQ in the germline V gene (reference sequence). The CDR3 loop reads CASLTAADTQYF. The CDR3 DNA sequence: TGTGCCAGCTTAACCGCGGCAGATACGCAGTATTTT.

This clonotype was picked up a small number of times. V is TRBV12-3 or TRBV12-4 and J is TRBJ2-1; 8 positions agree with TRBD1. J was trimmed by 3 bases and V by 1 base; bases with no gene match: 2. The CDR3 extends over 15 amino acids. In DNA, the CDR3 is TGTGCCAGCAGTTTAGAGGACAGGGTCTACAATGAGCAGTTCTTC. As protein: CASSLEDRVYNEQFF.

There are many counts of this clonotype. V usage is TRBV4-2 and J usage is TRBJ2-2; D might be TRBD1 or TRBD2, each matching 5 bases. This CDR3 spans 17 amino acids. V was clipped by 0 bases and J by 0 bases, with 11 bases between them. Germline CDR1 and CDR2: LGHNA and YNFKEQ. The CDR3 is CASSQDNRDPNTGELFF. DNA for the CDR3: TGTGCCAGCAGCCAAGATAATCGGGACCCGAACACCGGGGAGCTGTTTTTT.

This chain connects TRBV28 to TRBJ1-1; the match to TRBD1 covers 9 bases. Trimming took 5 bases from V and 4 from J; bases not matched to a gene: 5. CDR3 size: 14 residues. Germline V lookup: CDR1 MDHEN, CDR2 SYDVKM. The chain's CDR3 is CASSGTGSVTEAFF. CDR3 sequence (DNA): TGTGCCAGCAGTGGGACAGGGTCTGTCACTGAAGCTTTCTTT.

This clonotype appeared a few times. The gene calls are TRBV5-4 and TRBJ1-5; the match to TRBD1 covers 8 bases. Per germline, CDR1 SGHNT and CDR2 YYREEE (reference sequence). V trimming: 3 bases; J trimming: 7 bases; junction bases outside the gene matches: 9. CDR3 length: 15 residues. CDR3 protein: CASSSGQGRDQPQHF. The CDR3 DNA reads TGTGCCAGCAGCTCTGGACAGGGAAGGGACCAGCCCCAGCATTTT.

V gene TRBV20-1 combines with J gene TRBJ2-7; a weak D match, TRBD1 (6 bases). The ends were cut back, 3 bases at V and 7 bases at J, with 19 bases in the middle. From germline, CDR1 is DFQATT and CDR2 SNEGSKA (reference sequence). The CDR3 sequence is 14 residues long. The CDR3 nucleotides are TGCAGTGCTAGTGCTACCACAGGGCTTCGGGAGCAGTACTTC. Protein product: CSASATTGLREQYF.